These T cell receptor beta chains were read from a single sample in a study of technical replicates of blood from several donors. Assay used: immunoSEQ multiplex PCR; TCRdb lists only in-frame clones, some missing. The sample contains 100,000 or so clones, over 90% of which appear only once. The material sequenced was T cells isolated from PBMCs. These receptors originate from a human donor in good health. Both conserved end residues are part of each CDR3. The order of the fields is CDR3 DNA, CDR3 protein, J gene, D gene, clone size, V gene. D genes are given only for firm matches. Expanded clones get a size class; other rows say once, few or many, or leave the size out.

cdr3_nt: TGTGCCAGTAGCCCGGGACAGGGAAATCGTTATAGCAATCAGCCCCAGCATTTT
cdr3_aa: CASSPGQGNRYSNQPQHF
j_call: TRBJ1-5
d_call: TRBD1
clone_size: -
v_call: TRBV19

cdr3_nt: TGTGCCATCAGTGTGACTAGCGGGAATGAGCAGTTCTTC
cdr3_aa: CAISVTSGNEQFF
j_call: TRBJ2-1
d_call: TRBD2
clone_size: -
v_call: TRBV10-3

cdr3_nt: TGTGCCAGCAGTGACTCGATCCATGCTGGACTCCTCTACGAGCAGTACTTC
cdr3_aa: CASSDSIHAGLLYEQYF
j_call: TRBJ2-7
d_call: -
clone_size: -
v_call: TRBV6-4

cdr3_nt: TGTGCCAGCAGCTTAACGCTAGCGGGAAACGAGCAGTACTTC
cdr3_aa: CASSLTLAGNEQYF
j_call: TRBJ2-7
d_call: TRBD2
clone_size: -
v_call: TRBV7-2

cdr3_nt: TGTGCCAGCAGTTACTCGGACAGGGCCCATGAAAAACTGTTTTTT
cdr3_aa: CASSYSDRAHEKLFF
j_call: TRBJ1-4
d_call: TRBD1
clone_size: -
v_call: TRBV6-5

cdr3_nt: TGTGCCAGCAGCGTACGACAGAACACCGGGGAGCTGTTTTTT
cdr3_aa: CASSVRQNTGELFF
j_call: TRBJ2-2
d_call: -
clone_size: -
v_call: TRBV7-9

cdr3_nt: TGTGCCTGGACCCGGGCAGATACGCAGTATTTT
cdr3_aa: CAWTRADTQYF
j_call: TRBJ2-3
d_call: -
clone_size: -
v_call: TRBV30

cdr3_nt: TGTGCCAGTAGTATAGGACTAGCGGGGAGTTACGAGCAGTACTTC
cdr3_aa: CASSIGLAGSYEQYF
j_call: TRBJ2-7
d_call: TRBD2
clone_size: -
v_call: TRBV19

cdr3_nt: TGTGCCAGCAGACCTCTAAGAAACACCGGGGAGCTGTTTTTT
cdr3_aa: CASRPLRNTGELFF
j_call: TRBJ2-2
d_call: -
clone_size: -
v_call: TRBV7-3

cdr3_nt: TGTGCCAGCAGCTATTCGGAGGGGGGGCGCGAGCAGTACTTC
cdr3_aa: CASSYSEGGREQYF
j_call: TRBJ2-7
d_call: -
clone_size: -
v_call: TRBV11-2

cdr3_nt: TGCGCCAGCAGCTTACTCCAGGCCCCGAACACTGAAGCTTTCTTT
cdr3_aa: CASSLLQAPNTEAFF
j_call: TRBJ1-1
d_call: -
clone_size: -
v_call: TRBV5-1

cdr3_nt: TGTGCCAGCAGTTACTCAGTTAGCGGGGCCTACGAGCAGTACTTC
cdr3_aa: CASSYSVSGAYEQYF
j_call: TRBJ2-7
d_call: TRBD2
clone_size: -
v_call: TRBV6-6

cdr3_nt: TGTGCCAGCAGGGGACAGGAGAGTTACTATGGCTACACCTTC
cdr3_aa: CASRGQESYYGYTF
j_call: TRBJ1-2
d_call: TRBD1
clone_size: -
v_call: TRBV2

cdr3_nt: TGTGCCAGCAGTCGCCGCTCCCGGGGTGAGCAGTTCTTC
cdr3_aa: CASSRRSRGEQFF
j_call: TRBJ2-1
d_call: -
clone_size: -
v_call: TRBV27

cdr3_nt: TGCGCCAGCAGCTTCGGGCACAGGGGGAACACTGAAGCTTTCTTT
cdr3_aa: CASSFGHRGNTEAFF
j_call: TRBJ1-1
d_call: TRBD1
clone_size: -
v_call: TRBV5-1

cdr3_nt: TGTGCCAGCTCAAGACTAGCGGGGCGAACCACCGGGGAGCTGTTTTTT
cdr3_aa: CASSRLAGRTTGELFF
j_call: TRBJ2-2
d_call: TRBD2
clone_size: -
v_call: TRBV18

cdr3_nt: TGTGCCAGCAGCGGGACAGGGGGCGCGACAGATACGCAGTATTTT
cdr3_aa: CASSGTGGATDTQYF
j_call: TRBJ2-3
d_call: TRBD1
clone_size: once
v_call: TRBV6-4

cdr3_nt: TGTGCCAGCTTACCTAGCGGCGGAGAGACCCAGTACTTC
cdr3_aa: CASLPSGGETQYF
j_call: TRBJ2-5
d_call: TRBD2
clone_size: -
v_call: TRBV2

cdr3_nt: TGTGCCAGCAGCCTACGTGGGACAGGGGCTGCTAACACTGAAGCTTTCTTT
cdr3_aa: CASSLRGTGAANTEAFF
j_call: TRBJ1-1
d_call: TRBD1
clone_size: -
v_call: TRBV11-2

cdr3_nt: TGTGCCAGCAGTATCCACCCGACAGGGCTAACTGAAGCTTTCTTT
cdr3_aa: CASSIHPTGLTEAFF
j_call: TRBJ1-1
d_call: TRBD1
clone_size: once
v_call: TRBV27

cdr3_nt: TGTGCCAGCAGCGCTCAATTATTCGAGCTTAATGAGCAGTTCTTC
cdr3_aa: CASSAQLFELNEQFF
j_call: TRBJ2-1
d_call: -
clone_size: -
v_call: TRBV9

cdr3_nt: TGTGCCAGCAGCCCCAACCCAGTCCAAGAGGGGACCCAGTACTTC
cdr3_aa: CASSPNPVQEGTQYF
j_call: TRBJ2-5
d_call: -
clone_size: -
v_call: TRBV7-9

cdr3_nt: TGTGCCAGCACCCTAACAGGGGGCAAGGGGTACGAGCAGTACTTC
cdr3_aa: CASTLTGGKGYEQYF
j_call: TRBJ2-7
d_call: TRBD1
clone_size: -
v_call: TRBV6-6

cdr3_nt: TGTGCCAGCAGTGAAACAGGGACCGCAAGCTCTGGGGCCAACGTCCTGACTTTC
cdr3_aa: CASSETGTASSGANVLTF
j_call: TRBJ2-6
d_call: -
clone_size: -
v_call: TRBV6-1

cdr3_nt: TGCAGCGTTGAAGGCGGGACTAGCGACACAGATACGCAGTATTTT
cdr3_aa: CSVEGGTSDTDTQYF
j_call: TRBJ2-3
d_call: TRBD2
clone_size: -
v_call: TRBV29-1

cdr3_nt: TGTGCCAGCAGAGGATGGGCGGGAGCGGATGAGCAGTTCTTC
cdr3_aa: CASRGWAGADEQFF
j_call: TRBJ2-1
d_call: TRBD2
clone_size: -
v_call: TRBV14

cdr3_nt: TGTGCCAGCAGTGACGGGAACACCGGGGAGCTGTTTTTT
cdr3_aa: CASSDGNTGELFF
j_call: TRBJ2-2
d_call: -
clone_size: -
v_call: TRBV2

cdr3_nt: TGTGCCACCAGCAGAGGTCTCGGCAATCAGCCCCAGCATTTT
cdr3_aa: CATSRGLGNQPQHF
j_call: TRBJ1-5
d_call: -
clone_size: once
v_call: TRBV15

cdr3_nt: TGTGCCAGCAGCTTTGCGGGGGGGGAAAACATTCAGTACTTC
cdr3_aa: CASSFAGGENIQYF
j_call: TRBJ2-4
d_call: TRBD2
clone_size: -
v_call: TRBV7-9

cdr3_nt: TGTGCCAGCAGTGCTTCCGGGAGTCGCGGCAATGAGCAGTTCTTC
cdr3_aa: CASSASGSRGNEQFF
j_call: TRBJ2-1
d_call: -
clone_size: -
v_call: TRBV25-1

cdr3_nt: TGCGCCAGCAGCTTCAAACAGGACTACGAGCAGTACTTC
cdr3_aa: CASSFKQDYEQYF
j_call: TRBJ2-7
d_call: -
clone_size: -
v_call: TRBV5-1

cdr3_nt: TGTGCCAGTAGTAGGGGTCAGTATGTCAAACAGGGGGCTAAGACCTACGAGCAGTACTTC
cdr3_aa: CASSRGQYVKQGAKTYEQYF
j_call: TRBJ2-7
d_call: TRBD1
clone_size: -
v_call: TRBV19

cdr3_nt: TGTGCCAGCAGCCCCGATGGCCAGGGCAAGTTCTTC
cdr3_aa: CASSPDGQGKFF
j_call: TRBJ2-1
d_call: -
clone_size: once
v_call: TRBV14

cdr3_nt: TGTGCCAGCAGCCCGGACAGGGAGGGCGAGCAGTACTTC
cdr3_aa: CASSPDREGEQYF
j_call: TRBJ2-7
d_call: -
clone_size: -
v_call: TRBV5-4

cdr3_nt: TGCGCCAGCAGCGGACAGGGTTCAGTTCAGCCCCAGCATTTT
cdr3_aa: CASSGQGSVQPQHF
j_call: TRBJ1-5
d_call: TRBD1
clone_size: once
v_call: TRBV5-1

cdr3_nt: TGTGCCAGCAGCGAACACAGGTTACTGGAGACCCAGTACTTC
cdr3_aa: CASSEHRLLETQYF
j_call: TRBJ2-5
d_call: -
clone_size: -
v_call: TRBV7-6

cdr3_nt: TGTGCCAGCAGTTTTAAGTACATTAACTATGGCTACACCTTC
cdr3_aa: CASSFKYINYGYTF
j_call: TRBJ1-2
d_call: -
clone_size: -
v_call: TRBV28

cdr3_nt: TGCAGCGCCAGCCGCCGGGACTCTGGAAACACCATATATTTT
cdr3_aa: CSASRRDSGNTIYF
j_call: TRBJ1-3
d_call: -
clone_size: -
v_call: TRBV29-1

cdr3_nt: TGCGCCAGCAGCCAAGGACTAGAGAAAGAGACCCAGTACTTC
cdr3_aa: CASSQGLEKETQYF
j_call: TRBJ2-5
d_call: -
clone_size: -
v_call: TRBV4-1

cdr3_nt: TGCGCCAGCAGCTTGATTGCAGGGATTGGGCATGAGCAGTTCTTC
cdr3_aa: CASSLIAGIGHEQFF
j_call: TRBJ2-1
d_call: -
clone_size: -
v_call: TRBV5-1

cdr3_nt: TGCAGTGCTATATACCAAGAGACCCAGTACTTC
cdr3_aa: CSAIYQETQYF
j_call: TRBJ2-5
d_call: -
clone_size: -
v_call: TRBV20-1

cdr3_nt: TGCAGCGTAGCCTTGCAGGGTCACACAGATACGCAGTATTTT
cdr3_aa: CSVALQGHTDTQYF
j_call: TRBJ2-3
d_call: -
clone_size: -
v_call: TRBV29-1

cdr3_nt: TGTGCCAGCTCACCAGACAGGGCCATCAATGAGCAGTTCTTC
cdr3_aa: CASSPDRAINEQFF
j_call: TRBJ2-1
d_call: TRBD1
clone_size: -
v_call: TRBV18

cdr3_nt: TGTGCCAGCAGCCAAGATGTAGGAGCGGACTACGAGCAGTACTTC
cdr3_aa: CASSQDVGADYEQYF
j_call: TRBJ2-7
d_call: -
clone_size: once
v_call: TRBV14

cdr3_nt: TGCGCCAGCAGTCACCACCTTGGTTGGAGAAATAGCGAGCAGTACTTC
cdr3_aa: CASSHHLGWRNSEQYF
j_call: TRBJ2-7
d_call: -
clone_size: -
v_call: TRBV23-1

cdr3_nt: TGTGCCAGCACCGCACGGGGGGCTAATTACAATGAGCAGTTCTTC
cdr3_aa: CASTARGANYNEQFF
j_call: TRBJ2-1
d_call: -
clone_size: -
v_call: TRBV6-1

cdr3_nt: TGTGCCTGGAAAGGGGGCTTTTGGAACACTGAAGCTTTCTTT
cdr3_aa: CAWKGGFWNTEAFF
j_call: TRBJ1-1
d_call: TRBD1
clone_size: -
v_call: TRBV30

cdr3_nt: TGTGCCAGCAGCTATAGCGGGACAGTGGGCGCCGAGCAGTACTTC
cdr3_aa: CASSYSGTVGAEQYF
j_call: TRBJ2-7
d_call: -
clone_size: -
v_call: TRBV7-2

cdr3_nt: TGTGCCAGCAGCTTCGGCCCACTAGGATCAGAAGCTTTCTTT
cdr3_aa: CASSFGPLGSEAFF
j_call: TRBJ1-1
d_call: -
clone_size: -
v_call: TRBV11-3

cdr3_nt: TGCGCCAGCAGTCTTTGGCAGGGAAATCAGCCCCAGCATTTT
cdr3_aa: CASSLWQGNQPQHF
j_call: TRBJ1-5
d_call: -
clone_size: once
v_call: TRBV10-2

cdr3_nt: TGCGCCAGCAGCTTGCCCCAACGGACAGGGGGGTTTTTCTCCTACAATGAGCAGTTCTTC
cdr3_aa: CASSLPQRTGGFFSYNEQFF
j_call: TRBJ2-1
d_call: TRBD1
clone_size: once
v_call: TRBV5-1

cdr3_nt: TGTGCCAGCAGTGTAGTTCTAGCGCAAGAGACCCAGTACTTC
cdr3_aa: CASSVVLAQETQYF
j_call: TRBJ2-5
d_call: -
clone_size: -
v_call: TRBV2

cdr3_nt: TGTGCCTGGAGTCCGACAGGGCATTCCACTGAAGCTTTCTTT
cdr3_aa: CAWSPTGHSTEAFF
j_call: TRBJ1-1
d_call: TRBD1
clone_size: few
v_call: TRBV30

cdr3_nt: TGTGCCAGCAGGGGGAGGAGACCGTCCTACGAGCAGTACTTC
cdr3_aa: CASRGRRPSYEQYF
j_call: TRBJ2-7
d_call: -
clone_size: few
v_call: TRBV2

cdr3_nt: TGTGCCAGCAGCTGGACAAGGAACACTGAAGCTTTCTTT
cdr3_aa: CASSWTRNTEAFF
j_call: TRBJ1-1
d_call: -
clone_size: once
v_call: TRBV7-3